The entry that follows covers one T cell receptor (beta chain) sequence. What it binds is unknown. The record originates from a study of cytomegalovirus exposure and HLA in healthy donors. Broader study findings: Among the most significant clusters, several appeared linked to common viral pathogens in a later analysis.

Researchers ran the PCR with 60 Vbeta and 13 Jbeta primers. Libraries were prepared by immunoSEQ multiplex PCR; TCRdb keeps only in-frame clonotypes and omits some of them. This sample has 110,000 to 150,000 clones, with roughly 82% found just once. Sampled while nominally healthy, donors likely had unrecorded immune exposures. CDR1 and CDR2 (germline): SGHAT, FQNNGV. V shed 1 base, J shed 5 bases, and the junction held 7 bases outside the gene matches. This CDR3 comprises 16 residues. The sequencing input was PBMCs. The chain links TRBV11-2 to TRBJ2-1; 8 positions agree with TRBD2. The receptor was derived from a male donor in good health and CMV-seronegative. For the CDR3, the DNA is TGTGCCAGCAGCTTAGTTGTCGGGGGGGGTCACAATGAGCAGTTCTTC. This translates into CASSLVVGGGHNEQFF.